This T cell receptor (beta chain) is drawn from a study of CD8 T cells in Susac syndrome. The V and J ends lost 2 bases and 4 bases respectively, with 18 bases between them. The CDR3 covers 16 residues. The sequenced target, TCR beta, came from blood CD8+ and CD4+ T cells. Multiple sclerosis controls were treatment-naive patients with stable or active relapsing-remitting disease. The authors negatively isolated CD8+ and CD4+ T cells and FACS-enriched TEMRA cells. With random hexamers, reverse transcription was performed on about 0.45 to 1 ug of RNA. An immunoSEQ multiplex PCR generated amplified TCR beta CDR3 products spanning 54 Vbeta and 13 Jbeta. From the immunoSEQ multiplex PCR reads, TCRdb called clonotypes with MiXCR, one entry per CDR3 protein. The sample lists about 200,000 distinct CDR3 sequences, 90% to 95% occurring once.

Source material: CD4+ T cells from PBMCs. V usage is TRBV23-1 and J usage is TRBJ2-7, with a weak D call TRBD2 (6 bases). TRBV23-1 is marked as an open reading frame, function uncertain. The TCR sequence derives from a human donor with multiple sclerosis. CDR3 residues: CASSQPEVGRRYEQYF. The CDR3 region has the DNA TGCGCCAGCAGTCAACCCGAAGTGGGGAGGAGATACGAGCAGTACTTC.